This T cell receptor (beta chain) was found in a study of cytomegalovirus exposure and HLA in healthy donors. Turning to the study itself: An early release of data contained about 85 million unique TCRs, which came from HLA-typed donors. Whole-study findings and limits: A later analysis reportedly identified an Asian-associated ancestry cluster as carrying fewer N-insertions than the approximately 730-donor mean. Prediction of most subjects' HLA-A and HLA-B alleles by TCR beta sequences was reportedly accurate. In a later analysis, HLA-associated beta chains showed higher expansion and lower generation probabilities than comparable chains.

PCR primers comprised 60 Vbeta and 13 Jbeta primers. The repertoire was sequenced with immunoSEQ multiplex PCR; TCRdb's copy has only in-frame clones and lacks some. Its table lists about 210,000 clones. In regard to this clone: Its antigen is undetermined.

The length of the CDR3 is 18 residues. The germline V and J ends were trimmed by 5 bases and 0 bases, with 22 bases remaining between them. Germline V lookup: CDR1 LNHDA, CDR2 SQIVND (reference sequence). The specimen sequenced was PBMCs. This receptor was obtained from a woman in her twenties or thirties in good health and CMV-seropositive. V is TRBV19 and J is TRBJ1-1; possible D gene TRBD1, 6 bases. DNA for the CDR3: TGTGCCAGTAGTCCCCGGGACACTACACTTACTCTGAACACTGAAGCTTTCTTT. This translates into CASSPRDTTLTLNTEAFF.